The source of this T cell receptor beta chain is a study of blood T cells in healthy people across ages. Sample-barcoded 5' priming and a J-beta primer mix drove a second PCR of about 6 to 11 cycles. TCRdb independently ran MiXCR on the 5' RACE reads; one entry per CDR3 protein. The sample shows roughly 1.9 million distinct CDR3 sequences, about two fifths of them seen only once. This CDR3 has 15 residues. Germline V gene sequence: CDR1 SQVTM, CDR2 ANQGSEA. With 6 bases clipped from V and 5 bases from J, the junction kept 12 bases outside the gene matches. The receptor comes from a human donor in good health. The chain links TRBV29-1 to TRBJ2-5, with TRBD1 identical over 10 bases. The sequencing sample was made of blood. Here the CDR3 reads CSVAQGQGQRETQYF. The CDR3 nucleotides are TGCAGCGTCGCCCAGGGACAGGGGCAAAGGGAGACCCAGTACTTC. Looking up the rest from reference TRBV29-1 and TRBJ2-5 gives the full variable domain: SAVISQKPSRDICQRGTSLTIQCQVDSQVTMMFWYRQQPGQSLTLIATANQGSEATYESGFVIDKFPISRPNLTFSTLTVSNMSPEDSSIYLCSVAQGQGQRETQYFGPGTRLLVL.